The sequence of this T cell receptor (beta chain) was determined in a study of T cell responses to AZD1222 COVID-19 vaccine. To note about this clone: Its antigen is not identified.

Whole-study findings and limits: Donors skewed white British and female; clonal diversity was possibly underestimated.

Profiled with immunoSEQ multiplex PCR; TCRdb holds only in-frame clones, not every one. The profile shows nearly 95,000 clones, about 90% of them singletons. Trimming removed 2 bases from V and 6 bases from J, with 5 bases in between. CDR1 SEHNR and CDR2 FQNEAQ come from the germline V gene (reference sequence). CDR3 size: 13 residues. This receptor was identified in an adult in good health. The sequenced sample was peripheral blood, obtained on day 0 of AZD1222 vaccination. The J gene is TRBJ1-6, the V gene TRBV7-9, with D unclear. CDR3 loop: CASSLYGNSPLHF. The DNA of the CDR3 is TGTGCCAGCAGCTTATATGGTAATTCACCCCTCCACTTT.